This T cell receptor beta chain was obtained from a study of cytomegalovirus exposure and HLA in healthy donors. Study details: Earlier work reported 117 million unique TCR beta sequences from 150 million to 200 million T cells.

CDR1 is SGHRS, CDR2 YFSETQ, per germline. The CDR3 totals 15 residues. V lost 5 bases, J lost 5 bases, and 19 bases lay in between. PCR involved 60 Vbeta and 13 Jbeta primers. Libraries were prepared by immunoSEQ multiplex PCR; TCRdb keeps only in-frame clonotypes and omits some of them. The data hold about 160,000 clones, with 87% observed a single time. Study results and caveats: Rarity marked most TCR sequences, yet some public TCRs occurred in many donors. Apparent HLA restriction characterized most CMV-associated TCR beta chains in a later analysis.

A note on this clone: Its specificity is not known.

Sequenced input: PBMCs. The chain employs TRBV5-1 and TRBJ1-1; D not certain. This receptor was obtained from a woman in her thirties in good health and CMV-seronegative. In DNA form, the CDR3 reads TGCGCCAGCAGTTCCTCGGGGAGGGAGCGGACTGAAGCTTTCTTT. Translation: CASSSSGRERTEAFF.